This T cell receptor (beta chain) was obtained from a study of cytomegalovirus exposure and HLA in healthy donors (dated by TCRdb to 2017 to 2019). In the study overall: According to a later analysis, one platform produced both the 110 or so validation repertoires and the 550 to 800 repertoires of the first cohort. The study aimed to test whether signatures of past pathogen exposure could be identified by cataloging public T cell receptors. Besides the first cohort of roughly 700 subjects, a separate validation cohort made up of 90 to 150 different subjects was used. To predict cytomegalovirus infection status, the study combined high-throughput TCR immunosequencing, statistical association of individual TCRs with disease status, and machine learning.

CDR1 and CDR2 are read off the germline V gene as KGHSH and LQKENI. Trimmed from V: 3 bases; trimmed from J: 0 bases; junction bases lacking a gene match: 13. Its CDR3 holds 19 amino acids, cysteine through phenylalanine. Left in the record is the CDR3 DNA by itself, 57 bases read in frame from the first base. Notes on this clone: It has no known antigen specificity. The sample holds no much larger clone one base away, and base qualities are not on file.

The donors belonged to the validation cohort of under 150 subjects, which was separate from the approximately 680-subject first cohort. Libraries were constructed by the immunoSEQ multiplex PCR assay. The published analysis was carried out like this. A statistical classification framework was developed to diagnose cytomegalovirus status using the catalog of TCR beta chain sequences. TCRdb limited this immuneACCESS table to in-frame rearrangements with V and J called. A share of clones is missing; checked studies link under half to unresolved V genes, and the rest is unexplained. D and trimming come from the DNA, and the V and J calls and clone size come from that table. Recorded for this sample are 130,000 or so clones; approximately 89% of them occurred a single time. 9% of the sample comes from the top ten. The study at large found these results: Of the cluster scores, around 95% were above 0 in a later analysis, which found that TCRs clustered in the first cohort also tended to co-occur in the approximately 120 validation repertoires. A few of the identified cytomegalovirus-associated TCR beta chains were confirmed in vitro to be specific for cytomegalovirus antigens. The authors suggested that the approach could potentially be generalized to other disease states and immunological phenotypes. Across donors, most TCR sequences were observed very rarely, whereas some public TCRs were present in many individuals. A total of 150 to 200 TCR beta chains were listed by the study as associated with cytomegalovirus. All 120 or so repertoires were used to score co-occurrence in the validation cohort in a later analysis, because that analysis had no HLA typing for the cohort. Cytomegalovirus status was reported to be diagnosed by the classifier with high specificity and sensitivity in both the original and validation cohorts.

Recombination connected TRBV18 to TRBJ1-3; a stretch of 8 junction bases matches TRBD1. This TCR derives from a woman between 18 and 30 years old in good health and CMV-seropositive. The sample was PBMCs. CDR3 protein: CASSPTTGDRGFSGNTIYF. The DNA sequence is as follows: TGTGCCAGCTCACCGACTACTGGAGACAGGGGCTTCTCTGGAAACACCATATATTTT.